The 29 T cell receptor beta chains listed next were all sequenced from one sample in a study of shared T cell receptors in the human thymus. Clones were sequenced by immunoSEQ multiplex PCR, and TCRdb holds only the in-frame ones, with some missing. The data hold roughly 500,000 clones, with approximately 80% observed a single time. A further study also used this sample, focusing on human thymus T cells.

What was sequenced was thymocytes. Receptors originate from a boy less than two years old with a congenital heart defect.

J is TRBJ1-5 and V is TRBV6-5; D is unresolved. Germline CDR1 MNHEY, CDR2 SVGAGI. The CDR3 length is 13 residues. V dropped 6 bases and J dropped 3 bases, with 9 bases sitting between them. CDR3 nucleotides: TGTGCCAGCAGCCCAAGAGCCAATCAGCCCCAGCATTTT. Protein product: CASSPRANQPQHF.

The rearrangement joins TRBV5-4 to TRBJ2-7; 9 nucleotides agree with TRBD1. Losses at the gene ends were 4 bases for V and 2 bases for J; bases not matched to a gene: 13. From germline, CDR1 is SGHNT and CDR2 YYREEE (reference sequence). The CDR3 contains 17 residues. The CDR3 coding sequence is TGTGCCAGCAGCCCACGACCGGGACAGGGCATGCCCTACGAGCAGTACTTC. It yields the protein CASSPRPGQGMPYEQYF.

Only one count was recorded for this clone. The chain joins TRBV30 to TRBJ2-4; TRBD2 matches 7 bases. The CDR3 totals 16 residues. CDR1 and CDR2 (germline): GTSNPN, SVGIG (reference sequence). J gave up 0 bases and V 1 base, and 6 bases lay outside the gene matches. The CDR3 is CAWSETSPLAKNIQYF. In DNA form, the CDR3 reads TGTGCCTGGAGTGAGACTAGCCCCCTAGCCAAAAACATTCAGTACTTC.

The V and J genes are TRBV28 and TRBJ1-2; possibly TRBD1 for D (5 bases). This CDR3 is 15 amino acids long. CDR1 is MDHEN and CDR2 is SYDVKM in the germline V gene. V was clipped by 1 base and J by 4 bases, with 13 bases between them. CDR3 amino acids: CASSLSRRALYGYTF. In DNA form, the CDR3 reads TGTGCCAGCAGTTTATCCCGCAGGGCGCTCTATGGCTACACCTTC.

The chain links TRBV27 to TRBJ2-7; TRBD2 might be the D (6 bases). There are 15 residues in the CDR3. From germline, CDR1 is MNHEY and CDR2 SMNVEV (reference sequence). V was shortened by 5 bases and J by 2 bases, with 16 bases between the two germline ends. The CDR3 region has the DNA TGTGCCAGCAGTCAATCGACCGGGAGCACCTACGAGCAGTACTTC. This gives the protein CASSQSTGSTYEQYF.

The V and J genes are TRBV28 and TRBJ1-5, with D possibly being TRBD1 (6 bases). In germline, CDR1 is MDHEN, CDR2 SYDVKM. The CDR3 has 17 residues. V lost 5 bases and J lost 0, with 17 bases in between. The CDR3 here is CASSRWTDYYSNQPQHF. CDR3 DNA: TGTGCCAGCAGTCGCTGGACAGACTATTATAGCAATCAGCCCCAGCATTTT.

This clone has a handful of counts. V usage is TRBV29-1 and J usage is TRBJ1-1; D gene uncertain. Trimming removed 7 bases from V and 8 bases from J, with 14 bases in between. Looked up from germline, CDR1 is SQVTM and CDR2 is ANQGSEA. The CDR3 spans 11 residues. The CDR3 coding sequence is TGCAGCGCGAATTGGCCACAGGAAGCTTTCTTT. It specifies CSANWPQEAFF.

The CDR3 DNA sequence: TGTGCCTGGAGTGTAACCCCTACTACTAGCGAGGATCCAATTGAGCAGTTCTTC. This sequence encodes CAWSVTPTTSEDPIEQFF. This chain connects TRBV30 to TRBJ2-1; 7 bases align to TRBD2. Per the germline V gene, CDR1 is GTSNPN and CDR2 is SVGIG (reference sequence). With 0 bases clipped from V and 9 bases from J, the junction kept 20 bases outside the gene matches. The CDR3 covers 18 residues. The full variable domain, in which reference TRBV30 and TRBJ2-1 provide the parts outside the CDR3, is SQTIHQWPATLVQPVGSPLSLECTVEGTSNPNLYWYRQAAGRGLQLLFYSVGIGQISSEVPQNLSASRPQDRQFILSSKKLLLSDSGFYLCAWSVTPTTSEDPIEQFFGPGTRLTVL.

The chain has TRBV20-1 and TRBJ2-3, with TRBD2 as a possible D gene (5 bases). Germline V lookup: CDR1 DFQATT, CDR2 SNEGSKA (reference sequence). There are 11 residues in the CDR3. For the CDR3, the DNA is TGCGGCGGGTCCCCGCTAGGTACGCAGTATTTT. Translating gives CGGSPLGTQYF.

This clone was detected a few times. The chain has TRBV18 and TRBJ2-6, with a weak D call TRBD1 (6 bases). The germline gives CDR1 KGHSH, CDR2 LQKENI. V was cut by 5 bases and J by 2 bases, with 13 bases left in between. This CDR3 has 16 amino acids. CDR3 amino acids: CASSVPPGAGANVLTF. CDR3 DNA sequence: TGTGCCAGCTCAGTCCCCCCAGGGGCTGGGGCCAACGTCCTGACTTTC.

The V call is TRBV7-2, the J call TRBJ1-5, with 7 nucleotides matching TRBD1. Germline values: CDR1 SGHTA, CDR2 FQGNSA. This CDR3 spans 16 amino acids. Trimming cost V 5 bases and J 0 bases; bases outside gene matches: 7. The CDR3 loop reads CASSASGTASNQPQHF. CDR3 sequence (DNA): TGTGCCAGCAGCGCCTCCGGGACAGCTAGCAATCAGCCCCAGCATTTT.

This chain links TRBV28 with TRBJ1-1; 9 positions match TRBD1. Germline CDR1 is MDHEN and CDR2 is SYDVKM. V was pared by 5 bases and J by 0 bases, with 4 bases of the junction left unmatched. The CDR3 is 15 residues long. In DNA form, the CDR3 reads TGTGCCAGCAGTGGGACAGGGCAAATGAACACTGAAGCTTTCTTT. Residues: CASSGTGQMNTEAFF.

This clone was observed a single time. The chain uses TRBV5-6 and TRBJ2-7; perhaps TRBD2 as D (5 bases). The V and J ends lost 3 bases and 3 bases respectively, with 13 bases between them. The CDR3 extends over 14 amino acids. Per the germline V gene, CDR1 is SGHDT and CDR2 is YYEEEE. The CDR3 sequence: CASSYRAGGYEQYF. As DNA, the CDR3 is TGTGCCAGCAGCTACCGGGCCGGAGGCTACGAGCAGTACTTC.

V gene TRBV6-5 combines with J gene TRBJ1-2; TRBD1 matches at 8 bases. V lost 6 bases to trimming and J lost 0 bases; unmatched junction nucleotides: 6. This CDR3 region has 15 residues. In germline, CDR1 is MNHEY, CDR2 SVGAGI. CDR3 residues: CASRARDRSNYGYTF. The CDR3 nucleotides read TGTGCCAGCAGGGCCCGGGACAGGTCTAACTATGGCTACACCTTC.

This clone was detected only a few times. V is TRBV18 and J is TRBJ2-7; possibly TRBD1 for D (5 bases). Germline CDR1 is KGHSH and CDR2 is LQKENI. V shed 3 bases and J shed 2 bases, with 14 bases lying between them. The CDR3 has 15 amino acids. The CDR3 region has the DNA TGTGCCAGCTCACCCACCTACAGGTCCACCTACGAGCAGTACTTC. This translates into CASSPTYRSTYEQYF.

The J gene is TRBJ2-2, the V gene TRBV19; TRBD2 agrees at 15 bases. Unmatched junction bases numbered 16, after V lost 4 bases and J lost 1 base. The CDR3 is 22 residues long. Per the germline V gene, CDR1 is LNHDA and CDR2 is SQIVND (reference sequence). Written as DNA, the CDR3 is TGTGCCAGTAGTAACGTGGCTGTGGGACTAGCGGGAGGTATGGAGAACACCGGGGAGCTGTTTTTT. Residues: CASSNVAVGLAGGMENTGELFF.

The CDR3 DNA reads TGTGCCAGCAGCTCTACAGGGCACGAGACCCAGTACTTC. It yields the protein CASSSTGHETQYF. The V gene is TRBV5-8, the J gene TRBJ2-5; TRBD1 might be the D (6 bases). The CDR3 sequence is 13 residues long. Trimming pared 3 bases from V and 5 bases from J, leaving 11 bases between. Looked up from germline, CDR1 is SGHTS and CDR2 is YDEGEE.

This clone was picked up a small number of times. The J gene is TRBJ2-3, the V gene TRBV5-6; 13 bases fit TRBD2. V dropped 4 bases and J dropped 5; count of bases not matched to a gene: 7. Per germline, CDR1 SGHDT and CDR2 YYEEEE. The CDR3 is 16 residues long. The CDR3 region has the DNA TGTGCCAGCAGCCTGGGACTAGCGGGATTAGGAGATACGCAGTATTTT. Amino acids: CASSLGLAGLGDTQYF.

This sequence joins TRBV18 and TRBJ2-2, with 9 bases lining up with TRBD2. This CDR3 spans 17 amino acids. Germline V gene lookup returns CDR1 KGHSH and CDR2 LQKENI. The V and J ends lost 2 bases and 4 bases, in that order; junction bases with no gene match: 8. The CDR3 DNA is TGTGCCAGCTCACCAAGATGGACTAGCGTAGGCACCGGGGAGCTGTTTTTT. It specifies CASSPRWTSVGTGELFF.

The J gene is TRBJ2-3, the V gene TRBV5-4; TRBD2 agrees at 8 bases. The CDR3 covers 15 residues. Trimming at V came to 10 bases and at J to 3 bases, leaving 13 bases not matched to a gene. Looked up from germline, CDR1 is SGHNT and CDR2 is YYREEE (reference sequence). CDR3 bases: TGTGCCTTCTGTGGCAGCGGGAGAAGAACAGATACGCAGTATTTT. Translation: CAFCGSGRRTDTQYF.

V is TRBV7-9 and J is TRBJ1-4; possible D gene TRBD1, 6 bases. CDR1 and CDR2 from the germline V gene are SEHNR and FQNEAQ (reference sequence). Trimming took off 5 bases at V and 4 bases at J, with 17 bases between the two ends. CDR3 length: 16 amino acids. Here the CDR3 DNA reads TGTGCCAGCAGCCACGGGAAGGACAGTGATAATGAAAAACTGTTTTTT. Translated: CASSHGKDSDNEKLFF. Full variable domain (missing parts from reference TRBV7-9 and TRBJ1-4): DTGVSQNPRHKITKRGQNVTFRCDPISEHNRLYWYRQTLGQGPEFLTYFQNEAQLEKSRLLSDRFSAERPKGSFSTLEIQRTEQGDSAMYLCASSHGKDSDNEKLFFGSGTQLSVL.

V is TRBV28 and J is TRBJ1-2, with D tentatively TRBD1 (5 bases). Trimming stripped 4 bases from V and 1 base from J, with 7 bases between. This CDR3 contains 13 residues. CDR1 is MDHEN and CDR2 is SYDVKM in the germline V gene. The CDR3 region is CASSYDSNYGYTF. DNA of the CDR3: TGTGCCAGCAGTTATGACAGTAACTATGGCTACACCTTC.

The chain employs TRBV6-6 and TRBJ2-7, with D maybe TRBD1 (5 bases). V gave up 5 bases and J gave up 5 bases, with 22 bases separating them. This CDR3 is built from 16 residues. Per germline, CDR1 MNHNY and CDR2 SVGAGI (reference sequence). The CDR3 reads CASSTPWGRSSHEQYF. CDR3 sequence (DNA): TGTGCCAGCAGTACCCCGTGGGGCAGAAGTAGCCACGAGCAGTACTTC.

This clone was observed a single time. The CDR3 loop reads CASSLGQYTGELFF. CDR3 nucleotide sequence: TGTGCCAGCAGTTTAGGGCAGTACACCGGGGAGCTGTTTTTT. The chain is built from TRBV27 and TRBJ2-2; unclear D gene. The length of the CDR3 is 14 residues. Germline V gene sequence: CDR1 MNHEY, CDR2 SMNVEV (reference sequence). V shed 2 bases and J shed 3 bases, with 7 bases lying between them.

The CDR3 nucleotides are TGCGCCAGCAGCCCCCGACTAGCGGGTAGCACAGATACGCAGTATTTT. It codes for CASSPRLAGSTDTQYF. The chain joins TRBV4-1 to TRBJ2-3; 10 nucleotides agree with TRBD2. Per the germline V gene, CDR1 is MGHRA and CDR2 is YSYEKL. The CDR3 is 16 residues long. V trimming: 4 bases; J trimming: 0 bases; junction bases outside the gene matches: 4.

The table lists this clone with a count of one. This chain joins TRBV5-1 and TRBJ2-3; 12 bases fit TRBD2. CDR3 length: 24 amino acids. Trimming removed 1 base from V and 1 base from J; junction bases left unmatched: 25. Germline V CDR1 and CDR2: SGHRS, YFSETQ. The CDR3 coding sequence is TGCGCCAGCAGCTTGTTGCCACCCTACTATGGTCGACTAGCGGGAGACCTCGGCACAGATACGCAGTATTTT. Translating gives CASSLLPPYYGRLAGDLGTDTQYF.

The gene calls are TRBV29-1 and TRBJ2-3, with 14 bases that match TRBD2. CDR1 is SQVTM and CDR2 is ANQGSEA in the germline V gene. V was pared by 4 bases and J by 10 bases, with 10 bases of the junction left unmatched. The CDR3 is 15 residues long. CDR3 bases: TGCAGCGTTGGGGGACTAGCGGGAGCGACGTCAGCGCAGTATTTT. This encodes CSVGGLAGATSAQYF.

This clone was recorded a few times. The chain links TRBV12-5 to TRBJ2-5; tentatively, D is TRBD2 (6 bases). The CDR3 is 15 amino acids. V was trimmed by 5 bases and J by 9 bases, leaving 22 bases between them. Germline CDR1 is LGHNT and CDR2 is FRNRAP. CDR3 bases: TGTGCTAGTGGTCAACACCGGGGGAGGCCCGGGGCCCAGTACTTC. Encoded protein: CASGQHRGRPGAQYF.

This clone has more than one count but fewer than ten. V is TRBV28 and J is TRBJ2-3; 11 bases fit TRBD2. Germline CDR1 is MDHEN and CDR2 is SYDVKM. The J segment lost 5 bases and the V segment lost 3 bases, leaving 13 bases of the junction unmatched. The CDR3 is made up of 18 amino acids. CDR3 sequence reads: CASSLSTSGKGQIDTQYF. In DNA form, the CDR3 reads TGTGCCAGCAGTTTGTCGACTAGCGGGAAGGGTCAGATAGATACGCAGTATTTT.